This TCR beta chain is drawn from a study of T cell responses to AZD1222 COVID-19 vaccine. Germline CDR1 is SGHRS and CDR2 is YFSETQ. This CDR3 comprises 16 residues. J gave up 8 bases and V 2 bases, and 6 bases lay outside the gene matches. The repertoire was sequenced with immunoSEQ multiplex PCR; TCRdb's copy has only in-frame clones and lacks some. The sample shows 80,000 to 95,000 clones, about 91% of them seen only once. Sequencing was performed on peripheral blood, taken on day 0 of AZD1222 vaccination. This clonotype was sampled from an adult in good health. The V gene is TRBV5-1, the J gene TRBJ2-1; 14 nucleotides align to TRBD2. CDR3 region: CASSLGTSGSIDEQFF. DNA of the CDR3: TGCGCCAGCAGCTTAGGGACTAGCGGGAGTATCGATGAGCAGTTCTTC.